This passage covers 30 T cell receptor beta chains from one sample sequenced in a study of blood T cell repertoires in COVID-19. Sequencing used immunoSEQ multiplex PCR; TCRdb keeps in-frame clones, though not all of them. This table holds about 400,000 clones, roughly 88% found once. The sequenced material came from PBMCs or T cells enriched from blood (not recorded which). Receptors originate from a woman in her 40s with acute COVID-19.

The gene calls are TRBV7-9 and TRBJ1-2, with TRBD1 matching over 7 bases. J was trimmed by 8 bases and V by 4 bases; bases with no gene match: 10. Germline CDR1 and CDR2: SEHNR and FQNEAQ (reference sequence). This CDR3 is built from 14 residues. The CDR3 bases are TGTGCCAGCAGCTCGGGACAGCTCCTCGGAGGCTACACCTTC. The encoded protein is CASSSGQLLGGYTF. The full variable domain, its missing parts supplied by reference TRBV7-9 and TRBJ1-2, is DTGVSQNPRHKITKRGQNVTFRCDPISEHNRLYWYRQTLGQGPEFLTYFQNEAQLEKSRLLSDRFSAERPKGSFSTLEIQRTEQGDSAMYLCASSSGQLLGGYTFGSGTRLTVV.

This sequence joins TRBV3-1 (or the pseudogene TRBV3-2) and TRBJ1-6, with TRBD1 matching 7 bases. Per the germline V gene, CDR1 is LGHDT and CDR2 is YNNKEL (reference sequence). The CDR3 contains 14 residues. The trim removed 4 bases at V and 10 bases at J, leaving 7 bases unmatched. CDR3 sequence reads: CASSLTGEFSPLHF. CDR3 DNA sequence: TGTGCCAGCAGCCTTACAGGGGAATTCTCACCCCTCCACTTT.

The CDR3 protein is CASSYKRARGPQHF. In nucleotides, the CDR3 is TGTGCCAGCAGTTACAAGAGGGCCAGGGGGCCCCAGCATTTT. The J gene is TRBJ1-5, the V gene TRBV6-5; the D gene is possibly TRBD1 (6 bases). The CDR3 is made up of 14 amino acids. CDR1 and CDR2 (germline): MNHEY, SVGAGI. The germline V and J ends were trimmed by 2 bases and 9 bases, with 14 bases remaining between them.

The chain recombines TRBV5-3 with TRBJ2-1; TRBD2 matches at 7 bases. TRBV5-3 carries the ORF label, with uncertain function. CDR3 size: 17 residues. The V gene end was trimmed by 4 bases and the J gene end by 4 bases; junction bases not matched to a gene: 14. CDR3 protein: CARSVEGRGGRYNEQFF. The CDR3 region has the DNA TGTGCCAGAAGCGTGGAGGGACGCGGCGGGAGATACAATGAGCAGTTCTTC.

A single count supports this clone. CDR3 coding DNA: TGTGCCAGTAGTATGGCTGATAGCAATCAGCCCCAGCATTTT. Residues: CASSMADSNQPQHF. The gene calls are TRBV19 and TRBJ1-5; D is undetermined. V dropped 3 bases and J dropped 0 bases, with 6 bases sitting between them. Per germline, CDR1 LNHDA and CDR2 SQIVND (reference sequence). There are 14 residues in the CDR3.

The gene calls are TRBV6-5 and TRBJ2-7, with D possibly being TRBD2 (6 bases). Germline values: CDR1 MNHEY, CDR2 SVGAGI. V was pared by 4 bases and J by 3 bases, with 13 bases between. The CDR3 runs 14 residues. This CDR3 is CASSWGLQNYEQYF. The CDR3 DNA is TGTGCCAGCAGTTGGGGACTTCAAAACTACGAGCAGTACTTC.

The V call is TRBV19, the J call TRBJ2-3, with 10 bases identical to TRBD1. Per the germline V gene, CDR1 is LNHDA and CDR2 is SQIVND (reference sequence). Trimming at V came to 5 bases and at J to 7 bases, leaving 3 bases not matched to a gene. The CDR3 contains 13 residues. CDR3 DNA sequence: TGTGCCAGTAGTTGGACAGGGGGAAATACGCAGTATTTT. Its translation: CASSWTGGNTQYF. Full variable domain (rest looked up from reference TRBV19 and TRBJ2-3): DGGITQSPKYLFRKEGQNVTLSCEQNLNHDAMYWYRQDPGQGLRLIYYSQIVNDFQKGDIAEGYSVSREKKESFPLTVTSAQKNPTAFYLCASSWTGGNTQYFGPGTRLTVL.

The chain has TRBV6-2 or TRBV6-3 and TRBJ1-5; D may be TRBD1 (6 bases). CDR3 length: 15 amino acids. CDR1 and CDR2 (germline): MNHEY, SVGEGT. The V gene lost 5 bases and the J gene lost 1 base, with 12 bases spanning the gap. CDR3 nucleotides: TGTGCCAGCAGTAGGCAGGGGATCAGCAATCAGCCCCAGCATTTT. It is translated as CASSRQGISNQPQHF.

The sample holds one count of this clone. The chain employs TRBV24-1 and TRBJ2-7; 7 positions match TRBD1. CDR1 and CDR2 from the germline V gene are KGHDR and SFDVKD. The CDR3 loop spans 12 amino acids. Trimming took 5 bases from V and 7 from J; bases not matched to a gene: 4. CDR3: CATSASRGEQYF. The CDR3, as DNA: TGTGCCACCAGTGCGTCCAGGGGGGAGCAGTACTTC.

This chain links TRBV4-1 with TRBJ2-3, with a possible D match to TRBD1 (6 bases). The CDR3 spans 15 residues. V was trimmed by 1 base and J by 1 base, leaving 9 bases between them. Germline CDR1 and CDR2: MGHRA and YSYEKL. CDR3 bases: TGCGCCAGCAGCCAAGTGCCAGGGGGCACAGATACGCAGTATTTT. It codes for CASSQVPGGTDTQYF.

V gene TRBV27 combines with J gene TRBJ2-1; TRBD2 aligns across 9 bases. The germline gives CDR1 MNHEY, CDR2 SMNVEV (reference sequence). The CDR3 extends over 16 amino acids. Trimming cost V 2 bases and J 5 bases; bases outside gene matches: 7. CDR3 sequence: CASSLLAGWENNEQFF. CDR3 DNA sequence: TGTGCCAGCAGTTTACTAGCGGGGTGGGAAAACAATGAGCAGTTCTTC.

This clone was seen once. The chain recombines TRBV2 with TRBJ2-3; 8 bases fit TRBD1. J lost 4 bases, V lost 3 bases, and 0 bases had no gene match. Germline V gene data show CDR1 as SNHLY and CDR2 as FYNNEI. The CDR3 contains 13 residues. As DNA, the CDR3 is TGTGCCAGCAGTGAGACAGGGGCAGATACGCAGTATTTT. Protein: CASSETGADTQYF. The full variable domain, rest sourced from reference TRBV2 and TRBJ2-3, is EPEVTQTPSHQVTQMGQEVILRCVPISNHLYFYWYRQILGQKVEFLVSFYNNEISEKSEIFDDQFSVERPDGSNFTLKIRSTKLEDSAMYFCASSETGADTQYFGPGTRLTVL.

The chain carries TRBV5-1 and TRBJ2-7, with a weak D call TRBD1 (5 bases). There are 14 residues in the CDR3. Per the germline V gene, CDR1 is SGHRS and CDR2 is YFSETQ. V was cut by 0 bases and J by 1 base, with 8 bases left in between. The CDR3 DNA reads TGCGCCAGCAGCTTGGAGGGGTTGTCCTACGAGCAGTACTTC. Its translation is CASSLEGLSYEQYF.

The CDR3 bases are TGTGCCAGCAGCCCTTGGAGGGGGCGCCCCGGCGGGGAGCTGTTTTTT. Translation gives CASSPWRGRPGGELFF. The chain uses TRBV11-2 and TRBJ2-2, with D tentatively TRBD1 (7 bases). CDR3 length: 16 amino acids. Trimming stripped 5 bases from V and 7 bases from J, with 20 bases between. In germline, CDR1 is SGHAT, CDR2 FQNNGV.

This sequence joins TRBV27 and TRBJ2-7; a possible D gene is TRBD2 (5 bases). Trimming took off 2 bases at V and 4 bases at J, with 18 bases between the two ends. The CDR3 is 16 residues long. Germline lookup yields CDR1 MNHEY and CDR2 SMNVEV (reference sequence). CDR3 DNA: TGTGCCAGCAGTTTAGGTCAGCCCGGAGGAATATACGAGCAGTACTTC. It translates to CASSLGQPGGIYEQYF.

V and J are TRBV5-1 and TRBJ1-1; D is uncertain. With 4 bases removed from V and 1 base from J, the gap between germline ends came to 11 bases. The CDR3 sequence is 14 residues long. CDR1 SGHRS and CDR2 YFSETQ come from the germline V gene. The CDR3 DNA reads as TGCGCCAGCAGCGGAGGATCGAGGAACACTGAAGCTTTCTTT. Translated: CASSGGSRNTEAFF.

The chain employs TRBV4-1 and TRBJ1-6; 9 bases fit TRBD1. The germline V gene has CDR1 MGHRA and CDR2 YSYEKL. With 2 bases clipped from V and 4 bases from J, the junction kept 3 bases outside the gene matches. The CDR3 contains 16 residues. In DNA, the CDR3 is TGCGCCAGCAGCCAAACAGGGGGCCCTTATAATTCACCCCTCCACTTT. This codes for CASSQTGGPYNSPLHF.

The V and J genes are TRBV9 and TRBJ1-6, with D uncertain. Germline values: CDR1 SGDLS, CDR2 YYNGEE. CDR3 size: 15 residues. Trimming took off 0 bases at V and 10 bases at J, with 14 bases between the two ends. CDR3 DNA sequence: TGTGCCAGCAGCGTAGCTCTGGGGAGGCCCTCACCCCTCCACTTT. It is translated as CASSVALGRPSPLHF.

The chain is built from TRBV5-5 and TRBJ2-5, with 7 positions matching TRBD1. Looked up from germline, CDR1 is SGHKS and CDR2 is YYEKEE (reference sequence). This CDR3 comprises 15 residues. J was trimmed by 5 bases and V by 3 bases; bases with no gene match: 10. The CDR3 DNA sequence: TGTGCCAGCAGCTACAACACAGGGGTGGTGGAGACCCAGTACTTC. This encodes CASSYNTGVVETQYF.

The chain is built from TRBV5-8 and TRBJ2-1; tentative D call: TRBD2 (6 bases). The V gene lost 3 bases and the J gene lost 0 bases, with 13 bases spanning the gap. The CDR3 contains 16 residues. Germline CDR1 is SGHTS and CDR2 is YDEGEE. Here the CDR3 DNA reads TGTGCCAGCAGCTCCCCGGGAGAGAACTCCTACAATGAGCAGTTCTTC. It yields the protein CASSSPGENSYNEQFF.

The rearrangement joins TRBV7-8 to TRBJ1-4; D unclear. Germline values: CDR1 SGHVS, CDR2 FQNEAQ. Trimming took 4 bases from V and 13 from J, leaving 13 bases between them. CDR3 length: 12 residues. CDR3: CASSSHPTVLFF. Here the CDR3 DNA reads TGTGCCAGCAGCTCGCATCCTACCGTACTGTTTTTT.

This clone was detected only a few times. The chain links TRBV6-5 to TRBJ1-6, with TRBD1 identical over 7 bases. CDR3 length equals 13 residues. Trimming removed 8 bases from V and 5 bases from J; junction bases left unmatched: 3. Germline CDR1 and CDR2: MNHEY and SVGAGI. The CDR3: CASGGGNNSPLHF. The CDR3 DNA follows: TGTGCCAGCGGAGGGGGCAATAATTCACCCCTCCACTTT.

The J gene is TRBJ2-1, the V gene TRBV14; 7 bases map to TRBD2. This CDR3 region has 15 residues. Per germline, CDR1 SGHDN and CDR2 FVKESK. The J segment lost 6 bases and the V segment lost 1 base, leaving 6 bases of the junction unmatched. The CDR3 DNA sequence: TGTGCCAGCAGCCAAGGAGCGGGATACCTCAATGAGCAGTTCTTC. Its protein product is CASSQGAGYLNEQFF.

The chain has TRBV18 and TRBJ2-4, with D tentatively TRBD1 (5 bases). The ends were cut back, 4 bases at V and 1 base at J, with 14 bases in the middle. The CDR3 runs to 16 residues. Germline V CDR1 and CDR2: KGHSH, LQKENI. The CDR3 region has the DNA TGTGCCAGCTCACAGTCCAGGGTTCTGGCCAAAAACATTCAGTACTTC. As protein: CASSQSRVLAKNIQYF.

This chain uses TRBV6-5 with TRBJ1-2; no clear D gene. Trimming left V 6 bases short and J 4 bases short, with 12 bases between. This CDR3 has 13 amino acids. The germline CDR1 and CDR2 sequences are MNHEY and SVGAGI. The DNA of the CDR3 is TGTGCCAGCAGGCTGACATTGGCCTATGGCTACACCTTC. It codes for CASRLTLAYGYTF.

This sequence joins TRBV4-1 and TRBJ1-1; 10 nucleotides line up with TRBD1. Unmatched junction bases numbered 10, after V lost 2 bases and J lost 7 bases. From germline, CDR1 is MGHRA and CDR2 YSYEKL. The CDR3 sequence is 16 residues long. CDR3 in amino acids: CASSQTTGGSSGEAFF. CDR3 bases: TGCGCCAGCAGCCAAACGACAGGGGGCTCGTCGGGTGAAGCTTTCTTT.

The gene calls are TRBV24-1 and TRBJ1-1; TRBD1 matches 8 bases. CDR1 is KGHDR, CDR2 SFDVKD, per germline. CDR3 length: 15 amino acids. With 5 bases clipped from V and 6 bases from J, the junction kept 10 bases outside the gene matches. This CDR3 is CATSGSGGSFAEAFF. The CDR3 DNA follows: TGTGCCACCAGTGGCTCAGGGGGCAGTTTCGCTGAAGCTTTCTTT.

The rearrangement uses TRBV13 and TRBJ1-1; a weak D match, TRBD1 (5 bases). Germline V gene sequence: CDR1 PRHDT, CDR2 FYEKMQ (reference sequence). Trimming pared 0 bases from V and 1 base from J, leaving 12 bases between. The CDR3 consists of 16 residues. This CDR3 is CASSLGGQGRNTEAFF. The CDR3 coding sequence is TGTGCCAGCAGCTTAGGCGGGCAGGGTAGGAACACTGAAGCTTTCTTT.

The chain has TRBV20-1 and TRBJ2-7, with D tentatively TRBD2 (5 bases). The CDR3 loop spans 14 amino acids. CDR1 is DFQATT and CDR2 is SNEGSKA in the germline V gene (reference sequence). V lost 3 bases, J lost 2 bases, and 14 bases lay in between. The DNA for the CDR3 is TGCAGTGCTAGTGGGGAGAGTTTTCCCTACGAGCAGTACTTC. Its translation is CSASGESFPYEQYF.

DNA of the CDR3: TGTGCCAGCAGCCACGAGGAGACCCAGTACTTC. Protein product: CASSHEETQYF. The V and J genes are TRBV7-6 and TRBJ2-5, with D unresolved. V was clipped by 5 bases and J by 5 bases, with 6 bases between them. CDR1 and CDR2 (germline): SGHVS, FNYEAQ. This CDR3 contains 11 residues.